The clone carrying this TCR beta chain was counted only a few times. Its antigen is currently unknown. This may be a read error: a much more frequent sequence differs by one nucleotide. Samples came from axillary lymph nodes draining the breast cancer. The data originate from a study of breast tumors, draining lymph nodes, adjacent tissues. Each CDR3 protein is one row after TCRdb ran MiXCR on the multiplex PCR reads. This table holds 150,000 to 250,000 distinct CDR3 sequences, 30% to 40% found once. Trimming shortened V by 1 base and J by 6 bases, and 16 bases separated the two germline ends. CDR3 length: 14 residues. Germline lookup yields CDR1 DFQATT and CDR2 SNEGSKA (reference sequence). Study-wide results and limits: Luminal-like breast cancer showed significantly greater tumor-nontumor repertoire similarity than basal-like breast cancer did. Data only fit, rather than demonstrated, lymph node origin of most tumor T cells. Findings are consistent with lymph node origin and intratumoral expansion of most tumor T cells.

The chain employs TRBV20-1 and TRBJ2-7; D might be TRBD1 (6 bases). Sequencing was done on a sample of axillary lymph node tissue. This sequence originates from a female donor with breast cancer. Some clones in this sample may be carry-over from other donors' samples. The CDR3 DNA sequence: TGCAGTGCTAGAGCCGCACAGGGTACGGCCGAGCAGTACTTC. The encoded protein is CSARAAQGTAEQYF.